The 9 T cell receptor beta chains presented below share a single source sample, sequenced in a study of blood T cells in healthy people across ages (dated by TCRdb to the mid-2010s). Library construction relied on 5' RACE. The run used an Illumina HiSeq 2500. The second PCR ran for roughly 7 to 11 cycles and used a J-beta primer mix along with a sample-barcoded 5' primer. The public reads were run again by TCRdb, first through fastp at Q25 and then through MiXCR, and only productive beta chains were kept. A single entry per CDR3 protein holds the most common genes and DNA from its merged rows. The sample table holds 650,000 to 800,000 distinct CDR3 sequences, of which approximately 44% were seen once. About 19% of the sample is taken by the ten largest. Specimen: blood. The receptors derive from a man aged 55 to 70 in good health.

A word on this clonotype: Since a much larger clone is just one base distant, this may be a read error. V is TRBV7-3 and J is TRBJ2-5, with D possibly TRBD2 on 6 matching bases. The CDR3 is made up of 14 amino acids. In germline, CDR1 is SGHTA, CDR2 FQGTGA. With 2 bases removed from V and 11 bases from J, the gap between germline ends came to 18 bases. The CDR3 region is CASSLAGRLNEQYF. The CDR3 DNA follows: TGTGCCAGCAGCTTAGCGGGGCGGCTCAATGAGCAGTACTTC. Looking up the rest from reference TRBV7-3 and TRBJ2-5 gives the full variable domain: GAGVSQTPSNKVTEKGKYVELRCDPISGHTALYWYRQSLGQGPEFLIYFQGTGAADDSGLPNDRFFAVRPEGSVSTLKIQRTERGDSAVYLCASSLAGRLNEQYFGPGTRLLVL.

There are a few counts of this clonotype. The rearrangement joins TRBV2 to TRBJ2-5, with D possibly being TRBD1 (6 bases). Trimming left V 10 bases short and J 2 bases short, with 14 bases between. CDR1 is SNHLY and CDR2 is FYNNEI in the germline V gene. This CDR3 spans 13 amino acids. The CDR3 protein is CAKQGSLQETQYF. The CDR3 bases are TGTGCCAAACAGGGAAGCTTACAAGAGACCCAGTACTTC.

This chain uses TRBV10-3 with TRBJ2-1; possible D gene TRBD1, 6 bases. Germline V gene data show CDR1 as ENHRY and CDR2 as SYGVKD. CDR3 length: 16 amino acids. The V end was cut by 4 bases, the J end by 1 base, with 14 bases between. The CDR3 nucleotides are TGTGCCATCAGTGGAGGGGGTGGGGATTCCTACAATGAGCAGTTCTTC. Translated, it gives CAISGGGGDSYNEQFF.

The V and J genes are TRBV11-3 and TRBJ1-3, with TRBD1 matching 11 bases. The ends lost 2 bases at V and 3 bases at J; junction bases unmatched: 6. The V gene's germline CDR1 is SGHNT and CDR2 YENEEA. The CDR3 totals 17 residues. CDR3 coding DNA: TGTGCCAGCAGCTTAAGTCCGGACAGGGGGCTTGGAAACACCATATATTTT. This encodes CASSLSPDRGLGNTIYF.

The chain links TRBV20-1 to TRBJ2-3; 8 positions agree with TRBD1. Germline CDR1 reads DFQATT; CDR2 reads SNEGSKA (reference sequence). The CDR3 is 14 amino acids. With 6 bases clipped from V and 3 bases from J, the junction kept 8 bases outside the gene matches. The DNA for the CDR3 is TGCAGTGCAAGCGGACAGGGAGCGACAGATACGCAGTATTTT. Encoded protein: CSASGQGATDTQYF.

The chain couples TRBV15 to TRBJ2-1, with D possibly matching TRBD1 (5 bases). There are 14 residues in the CDR3. CDR1 is LNHNV, CDR2 YYDKDF, per germline (reference sequence). V lost 10 bases and J 2 bases, leaving 15 bases between the germline ends. In DNA form, the CDR3 reads TGTGCCATCCAAGGGGCTAGGGCCTACAATGAGCAGTTCTTC. Translation gives CAIQGARAYNEQFF.

This sequence joins TRBV7-9 and TRBJ2-1; D tentatively reads TRBD1 or TRBD2 (5 bases each). The germline V gene encodes CDR1 SEHNR and CDR2 FQNEAQ (reference sequence). Trimming took off 1 base at V and 6 bases at J, with 16 bases between the two ends. CDR3 length: 16 residues. The CDR3 loop reads CASSLDPGPLLNEQFF. CDR3 nucleotide sequence: TGTGCCAGCAGCTTAGATCCGGGACCCCTTCTCAATGAGCAGTTCTTC.

The CDR3: CASSPIPDSSYEQYF. The CDR3 nucleotides read TGTGCCAGCTCACCAATCCCGGACAGCTCCTACGAGCAGTACTTC. J is TRBJ2-7 and V is TRBV18; maybe TRBD1 (6 bases). V lost 2 bases to trimming and J lost 0 bases, with 11 bases between them. Germline CDR1 KGHSH, CDR2 LQKENI. The CDR3 covers 15 residues. Using reference TRBV18 and TRBJ2-7 for the parts outside the CDR3, the full variable domain is NAGVMQNPRHLVRRRGQEARLRCSPMKGHSHVYWYRQLPEEGLKFMVYLQKENIIDESGMPKERFSAEFPKEGPSILRIQQVVRGDSAAYFCASSPIPDSSYEQYFGPGTRLTVT.

V and J are TRBV28 and TRBJ1-1; 7 nucleotides line up with TRBD1. Germline CDR1 reads MDHEN; CDR2 reads SYDVKM. CDR3 size: 14 residues. The junction had 8 bases not matched to a gene; V was cut back by 6 bases and J by 4 bases. CDR3 nucleotides: TGTGCCAGCAGGCCCGACAGGGTAGGCACTGAAGCTTTCTTT. This encodes CASRPDRVGTEAFF.